This T cell receptor (beta chain) was sequenced in a study of Graves' ophthalmopathy and Graves' hyperthyroidism. The overall study: Ahead of any treatment, peripheral blood was obtained at the initial diagnosis.

The sample holds many counts of this clonotype. Antigen unknown. Donors with ophthalmopathy: moderate-to-severe activity, CAS ≥3, NOSPECS ≥4, duration under 3 months. V was pared by 5 bases and J by 1 base, with 8 bases between. From germline, CDR1 is SGHVS and CDR2 FNYEAQ. There are 13 residues in the CDR3. Using RNA transcripts, the TCR beta CDR3 regions were amplified. The first round was an RT-PCR with HTBI primers, and the second round was a multiplex PCR. TCRdb reprocessed the multiplex PCR reads with MiXCR, giving one entry per CDR3 protein. The table has hundreds of thousands of distinct CDR3 sequences, 35% to 45% seen once. Study outcomes and limitations: The authors also found most expanded thyroid clonotypes above 0.001 frequency in blood.

The sequenced sample consisted of peripheral blood. V gene TRBV7-6 combines with J gene TRBJ1-1, with no clear D. The sequence was obtained from an adult man with Graves' ophthalmopathy. CDR3 protein: CASSTMENTEAFF. The DNA for the CDR3 is TGTGCCAGCAGCACAATGGAGAACACTGAAGCTTTCTTT.